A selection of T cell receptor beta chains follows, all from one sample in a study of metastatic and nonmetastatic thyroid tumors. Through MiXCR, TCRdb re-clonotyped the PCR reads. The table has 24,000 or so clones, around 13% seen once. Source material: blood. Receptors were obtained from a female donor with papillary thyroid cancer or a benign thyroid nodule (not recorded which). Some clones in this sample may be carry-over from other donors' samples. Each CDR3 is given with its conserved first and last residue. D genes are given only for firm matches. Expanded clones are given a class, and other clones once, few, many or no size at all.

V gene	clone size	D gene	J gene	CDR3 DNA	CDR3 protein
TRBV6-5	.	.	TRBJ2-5	TGTGCCAGCAGTAGGGACCTGCGCGGGTCCCAGTACTTC	CASSRDLRGSQYF
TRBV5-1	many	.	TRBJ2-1	TGCGCCAGCAAACTCGCGGCGGGGTCTCGGGATGAGCAGTTCTTC	CASKLAAGSRDEQFF
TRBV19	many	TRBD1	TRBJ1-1	TGTGCCAGTACCCAGGGGGGGGTGACTGAAGCTTTCTTT	CASTQGGVTEAFF
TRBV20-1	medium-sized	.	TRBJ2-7	TGCAGTGCTAGAGCCGGGCTAGCAGCCTACGAGCAGTACTTC	CSARAGLAAYEQYF
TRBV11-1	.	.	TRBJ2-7	TGTGCCAGGTGCGGAAAGGTAGTCGAGCAGTACTTC	CARCGKVVEQYF
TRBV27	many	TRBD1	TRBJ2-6	TGTGCCAGTACACAGGGGGCAAGGTCTGGGGCCAACGTCCTGACTTTC	CASTQGARSGANVLTF
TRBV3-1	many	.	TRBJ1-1	TGTGCCAGCAGCCAAGATGTAGGGCGTGAAGCTTTCTTT	CASSQDVGREAFF
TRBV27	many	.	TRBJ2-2	TGTGCCAGCAGTCAGAGCGTGAACACCGGGGAGCTGTTTTTT	CASSQSVNTGELFF
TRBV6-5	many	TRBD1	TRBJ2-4	TGTGCCAGCAGTTACTACAGGGGGGAAGGGAAAAACATTCAGTACTTC	CASSYYRGEGKNIQYF
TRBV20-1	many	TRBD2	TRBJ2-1	TGCAGTGCTAGCCCCAGCGGGAGGGCCTTTAGTGAGCAGTTCTTC	CSASPSGRAFSEQFF
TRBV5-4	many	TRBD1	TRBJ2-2	TGTGCCAGCAGCTCTGGGGGGACAGGGTGGAACACCGGGGAGCTGTTTTTT	CASSSGGTGWNTGELFF
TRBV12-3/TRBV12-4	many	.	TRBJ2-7	TGTGCCAGCAGTTCCCGACAGCCTTACGAGCAGTACTTC	CASSSRQPYEQYF
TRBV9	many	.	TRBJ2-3	TGTGCCAGCAGCGTAAGAGGGTCAGATACGCAGTATTTT	CASSVRGSDTQYF
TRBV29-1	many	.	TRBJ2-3	TGCAGCGTTGACTCGGGGAGCACAGATACGCAGTATTTT	CSVDSGSTDTQYF
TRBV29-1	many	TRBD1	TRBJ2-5	TGCAGCGTTGCCCCGGGACAGGGCCAAGAGACCCAGTACTTC	CSVAPGQGQETQYF
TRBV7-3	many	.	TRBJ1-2	TGTGCCAGCAGGGATGAGGGGAATGGCTACACCTTC	CASRDEGNGYTF
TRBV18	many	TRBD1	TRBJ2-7	TGTGCCAGCTCACCCGTTGACAGGGGGCTCAACCCCTACGAGCAGTACTTC	CASSPVDRGLNPYEQYF
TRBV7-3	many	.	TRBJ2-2	TGTGCCAGCAGCCCCGGGACGAGAACCGGGGAGCTGTTTTTT	CASSPGTRTGELFF
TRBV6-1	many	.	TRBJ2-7	TGTGCCAGCAGTGACCCCTTTTTAGAGCAGTACTTC	CASSDPFLEQYF
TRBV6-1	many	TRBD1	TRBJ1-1	TGTGCCAGCAGGACAGGGTCGGACACTGAAGCTTTCTTT	CASRTGSDTEAFF
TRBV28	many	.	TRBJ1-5	TGTGCCAGCAGCAGGGGCCAGGAGGCTCAGCCCCAGCATTTT	CASSRGQEAQPQHF
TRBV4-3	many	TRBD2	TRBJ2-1	TGCGCCAGCAGCCAGGATACTAGCGGGGGATACAATGAGCAGTTCTTC	CASSQDTSGGYNEQFF
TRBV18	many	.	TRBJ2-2	TGTGCCAGCTCACCACCAAACTCAGACCCGACCGGGGAGCTGTTTTTT	CASSPPNSDPTGELFF
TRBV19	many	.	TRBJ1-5	TGTGCCAGTAGTATAGGGACTAATCAGCCCCAGCATTTT	CASSIGTNQPQHF
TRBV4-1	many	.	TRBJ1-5	TGCGCCAGGAGCTCTCCGGACAGTTATAGCAATCAGCCCCAGCATTTT	CARSSPDSYSNQPQHF
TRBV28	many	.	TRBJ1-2	TGTGCCAGCAGTCGCCTGGGACAACTCTACACCTTC	CASSRLGQLYTF
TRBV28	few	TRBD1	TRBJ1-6	TGTGCCAGCAGTCGGCGGGACAGCAGAATTTATAATTCACCCCTCCACTTT	CASSRRDSRIYNSPLHF
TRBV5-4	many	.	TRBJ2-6	TGTGCCAGCAGCTTGGACGGGTACTCTGGGGCCAACGTCCTGACTTTC	CASSLDGYSGANVLTF
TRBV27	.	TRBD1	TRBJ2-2	TGTGCCAGCAGTTCCCCCAGGGACAGGGGAGGGGAGCTGTTTTTT	CASSSPRDRGGELFF
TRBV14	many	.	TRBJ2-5	TGTGCCAGCAGCCCATGGACGGTCGGGGATCGGACCCAGTACTTC	CASSPWTVGDRTQYF
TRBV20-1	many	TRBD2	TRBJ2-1	TGCAGTGCTAGAGATCTGGGACTAGTGTGGTATGAGCAGTTCTTC	CSARDLGLVWYEQFF
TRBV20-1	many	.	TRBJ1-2	TGCAGTGCTACCCCGAGCGGGCGAAACTATGGCTACACCTTC	CSATPSGRNYGYTF
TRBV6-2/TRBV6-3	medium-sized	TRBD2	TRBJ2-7	TGTGCCAGCAGTCCCGGACTAGTGGCCTACGAGCAGTACTTC	CASSPGLVAYEQYF
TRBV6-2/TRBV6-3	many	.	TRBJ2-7	TGTGCCAGCAGTTCCCCCGACAGGACCTACGAGCAGTACTTC	CASSSPDRTYEQYF
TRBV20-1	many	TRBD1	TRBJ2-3	TGCAGTGCTGTACCGGGACAGGGGGTTTTTGTAGCTAGCACAGATACGCAGTATTTT	CSAVPGQGVFVASTDTQYF
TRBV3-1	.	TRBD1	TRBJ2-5	TGTGCCAGCATCCGGGGGGGACAGGGGATAGAGACCCATTACTTC	CASIRGGQGIETHYF
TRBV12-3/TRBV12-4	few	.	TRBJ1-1	TGTGCCAGCAGTTTCGGGGGTGAAGCTTTCTTT	CASSFGGEAFF
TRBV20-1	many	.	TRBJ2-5	TGCAGTGCTAGAGCTACAGAAGGGCAAGAGACCCAGTACTTC	CSARATEGQETQYF
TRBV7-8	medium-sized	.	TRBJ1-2	TGTGCCAGCAGCCCACGGTTGGGAACAGGTCGGGGCTACACCTTC	CASSPRLGTGRGYTF
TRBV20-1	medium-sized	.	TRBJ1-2	TGCAGTGCATCCTCCTCGACAGGATATGGCTACACCTTC	CSASSSTGYGYTF
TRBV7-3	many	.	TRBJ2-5	TGTGCCAGCAGCTTATCGAAGGATGAGACCCAGTACTTC	CASSLSKDETQYF
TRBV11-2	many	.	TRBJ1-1	TGTGCCAGCAGCTTCGAGGGATCGAACACTGAAGCTTTCTTT	CASSFEGSNTEAFF
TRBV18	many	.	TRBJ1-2	TGTGCCAGCTCACCCGAGGAACAGTTCTTTAGGGGAAACACCTTC	CASSPEEQFFRGNTF
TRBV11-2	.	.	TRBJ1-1	TGTGCCAGCAGCTTAGATAGGTTTGGAGGATACATGGACACTGAGGCTTTCTTT	CASSLDRFGGYMDTEAFF
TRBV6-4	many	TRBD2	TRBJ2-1	TGTGCCAGCAGTCCGGGACTAGCAGCGAACAATGAGCAGTTCTTC	CASSPGLAANNEQFF
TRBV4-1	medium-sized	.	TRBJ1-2	TGCGCCAGCCGGGGGCCCTATGGCTACACCTTC	CASRGPYGYTF
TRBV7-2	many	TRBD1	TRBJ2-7	TGTGCCAGCAGCTCCACCGGGACAGGGACGCGCGAGCAGTACTTC	CASSSTGTGTREQYF
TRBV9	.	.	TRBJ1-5	TGTGCCAGCAGCGTAGGGGTTAACAATCAGCCCCAGCATTTT	CASSVGVNNQPQHF
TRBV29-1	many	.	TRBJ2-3	TGCAGCGTTGATAGAGGGGGCACAGATACGCAGTATTTT	CSVDRGGTDTQYF
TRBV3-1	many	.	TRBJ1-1	TGTGCCAGCAGCCAAGAAAGGGGGAACACTGAAGCTTTCTTT	CASSQERGNTEAFF
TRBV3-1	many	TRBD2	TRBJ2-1	TGTGCCAGCAGCCCCTGGACTAGCGGGAGGGATGAGCAGTTCTTC	CASSPWTSGRDEQFF
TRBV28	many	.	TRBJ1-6	TGTGCCAGCAGCGAGGGACTCTCGTATAATTCACCCCTCCACTTT	CASSEGLSYNSPLHF
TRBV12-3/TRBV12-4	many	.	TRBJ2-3	TGTGCCAGCAGTTTCGAGGGTGATAGGACGCAGTATTTT	CASSFEGDRTQYF
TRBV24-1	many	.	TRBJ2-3	TGTGCCACCAGTGATGTCCGCACAGATACGCAGTATTTT	CATSDVRTDTQYF
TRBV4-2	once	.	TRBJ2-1	TGTGCCAGCAGCCAAGATATAGTAGGCCTTGAATATCAGTTCTTC	CASSQDIVGLEYQFF
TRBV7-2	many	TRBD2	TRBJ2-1	TGTGCCAGCAGCTTAAGCCCGGGACTAGCGGGAAACAATGAGCAGTTCTTC	CASSLSPGLAGNNEQFF
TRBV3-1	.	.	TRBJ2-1	TGTGCCAGCAGCCTACAGGGGGGGCCTCGGGAAGAGCAGTTCTTC	CASSLQGGPREEQFF